One and the same sample provided the 20 T cell receptor beta chains below, sequenced in a study of blood T cell repertoires in COVID-19. Repertoires were generated with immunoSEQ multiplex PCR, while TCRdb's copy carries only in-frame clones and drops some. This sample has about 440,000 clones; around 90% occur once, and the top ten carry about 0.6%. Specimen: PBMCs or T cells enriched from blood (not recorded which). The receptors originated from a man aged 18-30 years who had recovered from COVID-19.

The chain links TRBV7-2 to TRBJ1-1, with TRBD1 identical over 7 bases. Germline V gene data show CDR1 as SGHTA and CDR2 as FQGNSA. The CDR3 runs 15 residues. The ends lost 5 bases at V and 2 bases at J; junction bases unmatched: 8. CDR3 DNA sequence: TGTGCCAGCAGCGTCCGGACAGGCTCCAACACTGAAGCTTTCTTT. Its translation: CASSVRTGSNTEAFF.

The V and J genes are TRBV5-1 and TRBJ2-7; 7 bases are shared with TRBD2. Germline V gene data show CDR1 as SGHRS and CDR2 as YFSETQ. V lost 0 bases, J lost 8 bases, and 5 bases stayed unmatched. The CDR3 contains 13 residues. The CDR3 sequence: CASSLGDYLQQYF. The CDR3 nucleotides read TGCGCCAGCAGCTTGGGGGACTATCTCCAGCAGTACTTC.

This sequence joins TRBV30 and TRBJ2-1; no reliable D call. CDR1 is GTSNPN and CDR2 is SVGIG in the germline V gene (reference sequence). CDR3 length: 13 amino acids. V shed 1 base and J shed 8 bases, with 12 bases lying between them. CDR3 residues: CAWSAQSSHEQFF. The CDR3 DNA reads TGTGCCTGGAGTGCTCAGTCGTCCCATGAGCAGTTCTTC.

The chain uses TRBV18 and TRBJ2-3; possible D gene TRBD2, 6 bases. CDR1 is KGHSH and CDR2 is LQKENI in the germline V gene. The CDR3 length is 15 residues. V shed 0 bases and J shed 2 bases, with 9 bases lying between them. The CDR3 DNA follows: TGTGCCAGCTCACCACCGGGCGGGGCCACAGATACGCAGTATTTT. Its translation: CASSPPGGATDTQYF.

The V call is TRBV19, the J call TRBJ1-6; no reliable D call. This CDR3 region has 13 residues. Germline CDR1 reads LNHDA; CDR2 reads SQIVND (reference sequence). Between the trimmed V and J ends, which lost 5 bases and 7 bases, there was a span of 9 bases. The CDR3 spells CASSLQSNSPLHF. In DNA form, the CDR3 reads TGTGCCAGTAGTTTACAGTCAAATTCACCCCTCCACTTT.

The chain couples TRBV5-1 to TRBJ2-5; 8 nucleotides match TRBD2. Trimming removed 0 bases from V and 5 bases from J; junction bases left unmatched: 9. CDR3 size: 16 residues. Germline CDR1 reads SGHRS; CDR2 reads YFSETQ. The CDR3 coding sequence is TGCGCCAGCAGCTTGGCCCTAAGCGGGAGAGGGGAGACCCAGTACTTC. The encoded protein is CASSLALSGRGETQYF.

The rearrangement uses TRBV6-5 and TRBJ1-3, with a weak D call TRBD1 (6 bases). V lost 2 bases and J 0 bases, leaving 11 bases between the germline ends. The V gene's germline CDR1 is MNHEY and CDR2 SVGAGI. The CDR3 totals 16 residues. The CDR3 nucleotides are TGTGCCAGCAGTTACACAGGGTTGGGCTCTGGAAACACCATATATTTT. Amino acids: CASSYTGLGSGNTIYF.

The rearrangement joins TRBV5-4 to TRBJ1-4, with D uncertain. CDR1 and CDR2 (germline): SGHNT, YYREEE (reference sequence). V lost 1 base and J 8 bases, leaving 9 bases between the germline ends. The CDR3 consists of 13 residues. The CDR3 sequence is CASSLPSREKLFF. The CDR3 region has the DNA TGTGCCAGCAGCTTGCCCTCGAGGGAAAAACTGTTTTTT. Variable domain in full (rest from reference TRBV5-4 and TRBJ1-4): ETGVTQSPTHLIKTRGQQVTLRCSSQSGHNTVSWYQQALGQGPQFIFQYYREEENGRGNFPPRFSGLQFPNYSSELNVNALELDDSALYLCASSLPSREKLFFGSGTQLSVL.

The rearrangement joins TRBV3-1 (or the pseudogene TRBV3-2) to TRBJ1-2; D not certain. The CDR3 consists of 14 residues. V lost 0 bases and J 4 bases, leaving 9 bases between the germline ends. Germline V gives CDR1 LGHDT, CDR2 YNNKEL (reference sequence). In DNA form, the CDR3 reads TGTGCCAGCAGCCAAGACAGTCCTGCCTATGGCTACACCTTC. Translation gives CASSQDSPAYGYTF.

The chain combines TRBV15 with TRBJ1-5; tentative D call: TRBD1 (5 bases). This CDR3 is built from 15 residues. V shed 0 bases and J shed 4 bases, with 10 bases lying between them. CDR1 and CDR2 (germline): LNHNV, YYDKDF (reference sequence). The chain's CDR3 is CATSRDGRGNQPQHF. CDR3 DNA: TGTGCCACCAGCAGAGATGGACGGGGGAATCAGCCCCAGCATTTT. The variable domain in full, completed from reference TRBV15 and TRBJ1-5, reads DAMVIQNPRYQVTQFGKPVTLSCSQTLNHNVMYWYQQKSSQAPKLLFHYYDKDFNNEADTPDNFQSRRPNTSFCFLDIRSPGLGDTAMYLCATSRDGRGNQPQHFGDGTRLSIL.

The J gene is TRBJ1-1, the V gene TRBV7-9; D gene uncertain. From germline, CDR1 is SEHNR and CDR2 FQNEAQ (reference sequence). This CDR3 is 15 amino acids long. Between the trimmed V and J ends, which lost 5 bases and 7 bases, there was a span of 20 bases. The CDR3 region has the DNA TGTGCCAGCAGCCCCCGCCGGGAGAGGGAGGATGAAGCTTTCTTT. Residues: CASSPRREREDEAFF.

V usage is TRBV7-9 and J usage is TRBJ2-1; 8 nucleotides align to TRBD1. Germline CDR1 is SEHNR and CDR2 is FQNEAQ (reference sequence). The CDR3 is made up of 13 amino acids. The V segment lost 6 bases and the J segment 7 bases; nucleotides outside the gene matches: 5. Here the CDR3 DNA reads TGTGCCAGCAGGCAGGGGGCAGGGAATGAGCAGTTCTTC. Translation: CASRQGAGNEQFF.

This clone was picked up one time. Other DNA sequences in this specimen translate into the identical CDR3. J is TRBJ2-7 and V is TRBV15; D is ambiguous. Germline V gives CDR1 LNHNV, CDR2 YYDKDF (reference sequence). Trimming took off 0 bases at V and 3 bases at J, with 6 bases between the two ends. The CDR3 length is 13 residues. CDR3 nucleotides: TGTGCCACCAGCAGAGATAGGAGCTACGAGCAGTACTTC. Its translation is CATSRDRSYEQYF. The complete variable domain, with remaining parts taken from reference TRBV15 and TRBJ2-7, reads DAMVIQNPRYQVTQFGKPVTLSCSQTLNHNVMYWYQQKSSQAPKLLFHYYDKDFNNEADTPDNFQSRRPNTSFCFLDIRSPGLGDTAMYLCATSRDRSYEQYFGPGTRLTVT.

The sample holds one count of this clone. The chain joins TRBV28 to TRBJ1-2; 12 nucleotides match TRBD1. Germline V gene sequence: CDR1 MDHEN, CDR2 SYDVKM. Trimming at V came to 5 bases and at J to 1 base, leaving 11 bases not matched to a gene. This CDR3 is 18 amino acids long. CDR3 residues: CASSPLGTGGLINYGYTF. CDR3 coding DNA: TGTGCCAGCAGTCCACTCGGGACAGGGGGCCTTATTAACTATGGCTACACCTTC.

The chain is built from TRBV29-1 and TRBJ2-3; a possible D gene is TRBD1 (6 bases). The CDR3 runs 14 residues. CDR1 SQVTM and CDR2 ANQGSEA come from the germline V gene. The germline V and J ends were trimmed by 6 bases and 2 bases, with 15 bases remaining between them. The CDR3 loop is CSVPKQGLTDTQYF. The CDR3 DNA is TGCAGCGTGCCCAAACAGGGCCTCACAGATACGCAGTATTTT.

The table lists this clone with a count of one. The chain is built from TRBV5-1 and TRBJ2-1; TRBD2 matches at 7 bases. Germline values: CDR1 SGHRS, CDR2 YFSETQ. The trim removed 3 bases at V and 9 bases at J, leaving 0 bases unmatched. The CDR3 has 11 residues. CDR3 bases: TGCGCCAGCAGCTGGGGGGGTGAGCAGTTCTTC. Its translation: CASSWGGEQFF.

This chain joins TRBV6-5 and TRBJ1-2; 7 positions match TRBD1. The J segment lost 4 bases and the V segment lost 5 bases, leaving 4 bases of the junction unmatched. CDR1 is MNHEY and CDR2 is SVGAGI in the germline V gene. There are 13 residues in the CDR3. The DNA for the CDR3 is TGTGCCAGCAGTACAGGGGCCCTCTATGGCTACACCTTC. Its translation: CASSTGALYGYTF.

The chain has TRBV18 and TRBJ1-6, with 11 nucleotides matching TRBD1. The CDR3 runs to 17 residues. From germline, CDR1 is KGHSH and CDR2 LQKENI. The ends lost 3 bases at V and 3 bases at J; junction bases unmatched: 4. CDR3 DNA: TGTGCCAGCTCACCGAGGACAGGGGGCGACTATAATTCACCCCTCCACTTT. Translating it yields CASSPRTGGDYNSPLHF. The full variable domain, completed using reference TRBV18 and TRBJ1-6, is NAGVMQNPRHLVRRRGQEARLRCSPMKGHSHVYWYRQLPEEGLKFMVYLQKENIIDESGMPKERFSAEFPKEGPSILRIQQVVRGDSAAYFCASSPRTGGDYNSPLHFGNGTRLTVT.

The J gene is TRBJ1-1, the V gene TRBV4-1; the match to TRBD1 covers 8 bases. The CDR3 has 16 residues. Germline V gives CDR1 MGHRA, CDR2 YSYEKL. The J segment lost 2 bases and the V segment lost 4 bases, leaving 9 bases of the junction unmatched. The CDR3 loop reads CASSLGQGSGNTEAFF. CDR3 nucleotide sequence: TGCGCCAGCAGCCTCGGACAGGGTTCAGGAAACACTGAAGCTTTCTTT.

The chain joins TRBV19 to TRBJ1-1, with D possibly TRBD1 on 6 matching bases. The V end was cut by 8 bases, the J end by 6 bases, with 19 bases between. CDR3 length equals 14 residues. Germline V gives CDR1 LNHDA, CDR2 SQIVND (reference sequence). Written as DNA, the CDR3 is TGTGCCAGTTTTGGGAGGGGGGTAATATCTGAAGCTTTCTTT. Translation gives CASFGRGVISEAFF.